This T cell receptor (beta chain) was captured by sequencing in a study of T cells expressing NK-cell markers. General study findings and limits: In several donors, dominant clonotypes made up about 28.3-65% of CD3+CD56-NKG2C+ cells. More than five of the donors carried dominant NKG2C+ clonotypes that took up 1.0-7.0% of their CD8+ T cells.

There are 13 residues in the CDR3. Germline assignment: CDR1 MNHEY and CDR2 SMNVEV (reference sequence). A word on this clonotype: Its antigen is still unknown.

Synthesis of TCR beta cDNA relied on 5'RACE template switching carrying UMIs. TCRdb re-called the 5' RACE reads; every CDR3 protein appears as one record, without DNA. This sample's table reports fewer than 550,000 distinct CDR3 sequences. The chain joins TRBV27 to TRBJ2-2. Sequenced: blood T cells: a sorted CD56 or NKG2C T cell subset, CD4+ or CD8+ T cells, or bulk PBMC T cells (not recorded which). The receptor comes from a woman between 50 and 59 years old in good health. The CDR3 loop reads CASSFTEFGELFF.